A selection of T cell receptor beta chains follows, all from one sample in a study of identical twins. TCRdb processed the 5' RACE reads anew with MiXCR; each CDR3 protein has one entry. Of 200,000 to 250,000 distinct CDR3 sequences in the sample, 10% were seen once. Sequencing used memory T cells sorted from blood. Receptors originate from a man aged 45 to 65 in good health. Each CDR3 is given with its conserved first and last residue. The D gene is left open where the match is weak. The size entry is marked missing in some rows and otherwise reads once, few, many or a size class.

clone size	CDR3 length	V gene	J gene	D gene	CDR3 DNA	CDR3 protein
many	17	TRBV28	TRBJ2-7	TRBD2	TGTGCCAGCAGTTTACCCCTGGGGACTAGCGGGAGATACGAGCAGTACTTC	CASSLPLGTSGRYEQYF
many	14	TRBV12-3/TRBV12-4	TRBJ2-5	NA	TGTGCCAGCAGACCCGGACAGATTCAAGAGACCCAGTACTTC	CASRPGQIQETQYF
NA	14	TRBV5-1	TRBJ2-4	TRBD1	TGCGCCAGCAGCCTGGACAGGATGGGAAACATTCAGTACTTC	CASSLDRMGNIQYF
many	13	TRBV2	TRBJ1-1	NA	TGTGCCAGCAGGGCCGGAGGGTATACTGAAGCTTTCTTT	CASRAGGYTEAFF
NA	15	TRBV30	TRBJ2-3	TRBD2	TGTGCCTGGAGTGACCCCGGGGGGAGCCGAGATACGCAGTATTTT	CAWSDPGGSRDTQYF
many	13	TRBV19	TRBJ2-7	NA	TGTGCCAGTAGTATTAAAGGGGGCTACGAGCAGTACTTC	CASSIKGGYEQYF
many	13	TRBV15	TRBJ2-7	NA	TGTGCCACCAGCAGACCCGGTTACTACGAGCAGTACTTC	CATSRPGYYEQYF
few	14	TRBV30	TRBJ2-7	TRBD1	TGTGCCTGGGCTTCTAAGGACAGGGGCTACGAGCAGTACTTC	CAWASKDRGYEQYF
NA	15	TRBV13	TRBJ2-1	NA	TGTGCCAGCAGCCGTAAGCGGGCGCCTTACAATGAGCAGTTCTTC	CASSRKRAPYNEQFF
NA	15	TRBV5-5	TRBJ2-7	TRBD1	TGTGCCAGCAGCTTGGTGCAGGGGGTGGTTGATGAGCAGTACTTC	CASSLVQGVVDEQYF
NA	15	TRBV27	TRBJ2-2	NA	TGTGCCAGCAGTTTGGTAGGGTTGGACACCGGGGAGCTGTTTTTT	CASSLVGLDTGELFF
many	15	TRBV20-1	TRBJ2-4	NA	TGCAGTGCTAGAGATATAATTCTAGCCAAAAACATTCAGTACTTC	CSARDIILAKNIQYF
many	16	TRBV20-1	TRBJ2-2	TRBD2	TGCAGTGCTAGCACCCTAGCGGGAGGGAACACCGGGGAGCTGTTTTTT	CSASTLAGGNTGELFF
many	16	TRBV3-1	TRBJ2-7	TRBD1	TGTGCCAGCAGCCAAGAAACTGGGACAGGGATTTACGAGCAGTACTTC	CASSQETGTGIYEQYF
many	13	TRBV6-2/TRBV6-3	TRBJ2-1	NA	TGTGCCAGCAGTTACCGGGTTTGGGGTGAGCAGTTCTTC	CASSYRVWGEQFF
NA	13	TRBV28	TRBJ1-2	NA	TGTGCCAGCAGTAGAAACGGGGGGTATGGCTACACCTTC	CASSRNGGYGYTF
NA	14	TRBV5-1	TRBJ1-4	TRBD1	TGCGCCAGCAGCTTTCAGGGGGCGGATGAAAAACTGTTTTTT	CASSFQGADEKLFF
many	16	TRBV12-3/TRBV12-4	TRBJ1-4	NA	TGTGCCAGCAGTCCAAGAGAGACAGGAACTAATGAAAAACTGTTTTTT	CASSPRETGTNEKLFF
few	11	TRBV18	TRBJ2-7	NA	TGTGCCAGCTCACCTTCGGACGAGCAGTACTTC	CASSPSDEQYF
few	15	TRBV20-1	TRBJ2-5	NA	TGCAGTGCTAGGAACGCCCTCGGGGGTACAGAGACCCAGTACTTC	CSARNALGGTETQYF
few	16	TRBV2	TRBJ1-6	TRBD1	TGTGCCAGCAGGGGACAGGGCGGGCTCGTTAATTCACCCCTCCACTTT	CASRGQGGLVNSPLHF
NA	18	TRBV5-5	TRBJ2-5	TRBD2	TGTGCCAGCAGCTCGAAAGCTCCGGGACTAGCGGGAGGAGAGACCCAGTACTTC	CASSSKAPGLAGGETQYF
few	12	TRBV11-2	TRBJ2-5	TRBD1	TGTGCCAGCAGCAGGGACAGAGAGACCCAGTACTTC	CASSRDRETQYF
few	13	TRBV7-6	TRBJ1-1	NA	TGTGCCAGCAGCGTCACAGAGAACACTGAAGCTTTCTTT	CASSVTENTEAFF
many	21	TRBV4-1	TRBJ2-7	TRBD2	TGCGCCAGCAGCCAAGATTTGGGGCGAGGTAGCGGGATTAAGGGCGGCTACGAGCAGTACTTC	CASSQDLGRGSGIKGGYEQYF
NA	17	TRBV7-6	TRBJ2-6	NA	TGTGCCAGCAGCTTACTGGGGGCTAACTCTGGGGCCAACGTCCTGACTTTC	CASSLLGANSGANVLTF
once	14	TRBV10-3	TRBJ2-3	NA	TGTGCCATCAGTGATCTTGGTAGGACAGATACGCAGTATTTT	CAISDLGRTDTQYF
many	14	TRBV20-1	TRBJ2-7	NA	TGCAGTGCCCTATGGTCTCAAGGAATCTACGAGCAGTACTTC	CSALWSQGIYEQYF
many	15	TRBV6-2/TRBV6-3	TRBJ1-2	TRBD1	TGTGCCAGCACCTACCCGGGACAGGATAACTATGGCTACACCTTC	CASTYPGQDNYGYTF
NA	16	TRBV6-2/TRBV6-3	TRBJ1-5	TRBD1	TGTGCCAGCAGGCCACCGGGACAGTCAATCAATCAGCCCCAGCATTTT	CASRPPGQSINQPQHF
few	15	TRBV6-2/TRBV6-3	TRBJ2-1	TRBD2	TGTGCCAGCAAAATAGCGGGAGGGTCCTACAATGAGCAGTTCTTC	CASKIAGGSYNEQFF
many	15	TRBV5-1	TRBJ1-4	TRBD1	TGCGCCAGCAGCCCCGGACAGGGCACTAATGAAAAACTGTTTTTT	CASSPGQGTNEKLFF
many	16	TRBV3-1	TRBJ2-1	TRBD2	TGTGCCAGCAGCCAAGCGGGGACTAGCGGGCGGTTGGAGCAGTTCTTC	CASSQAGTSGRLEQFF
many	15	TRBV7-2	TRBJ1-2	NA	TGTGCCAGCAGCTTCTTAGAGGGACGGAGCTATGGCTACACCTTC	CASSFLEGRSYGYTF
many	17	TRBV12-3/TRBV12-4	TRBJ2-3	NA	TGTGCCAGCAGTCACTACGCGGGTGGGGGGAGCACAGATACGCAGTATTTT	CASSHYAGGGSTDTQYF
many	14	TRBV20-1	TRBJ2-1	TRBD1	TGCAGTGCTGATCCGGGACAGGGTTACAATGAGCAGTTCTTC	CSADPGQGYNEQFF
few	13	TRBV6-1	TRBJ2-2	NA	TGTGCCAGCAGTAAGACATTTACCGGGGAGCTGTTTTTT	CASSKTFTGELFF
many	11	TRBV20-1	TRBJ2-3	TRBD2	TGCAGTGTGACTAGCGGGGATACGCAGTATTTT	CSVTSGDTQYF
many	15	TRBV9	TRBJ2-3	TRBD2	TGTGCCAGCAGCGCCCCGGGACTAGCGGCAGATACGCAGTATTTT	CASSAPGLAADTQYF
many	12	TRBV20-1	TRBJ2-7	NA	TGCAGTGTCCGGCGGAGCTCCTACGAGCAGTACTTC	CSVRRSSYEQYF
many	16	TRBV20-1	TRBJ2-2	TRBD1	TGCAGTGCTAGAGGCTCGGGACAGGGAGGAACCGGGGAGCTGTTTTTT	CSARGSGQGGTGELFF
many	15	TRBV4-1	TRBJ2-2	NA	TGCGCCAGCAGCCAAGATGTCACGAACACCGGGGAGCTGTTTTTT	CASSQDVTNTGELFF